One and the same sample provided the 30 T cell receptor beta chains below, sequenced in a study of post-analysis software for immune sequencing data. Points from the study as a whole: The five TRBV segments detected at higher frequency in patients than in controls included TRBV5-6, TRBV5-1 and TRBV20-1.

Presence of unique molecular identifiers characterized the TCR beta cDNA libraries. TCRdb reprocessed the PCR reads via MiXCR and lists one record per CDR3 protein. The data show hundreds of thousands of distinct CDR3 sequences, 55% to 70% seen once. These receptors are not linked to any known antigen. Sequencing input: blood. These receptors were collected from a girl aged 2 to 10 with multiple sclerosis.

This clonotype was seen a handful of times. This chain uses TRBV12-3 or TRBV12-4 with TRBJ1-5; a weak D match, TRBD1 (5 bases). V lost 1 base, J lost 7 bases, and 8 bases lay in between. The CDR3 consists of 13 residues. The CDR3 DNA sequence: TGTGCCAGCAGTTTAGGGGGGAAACAGCCCCAGCATTTT. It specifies CASSLGGKQPQHF.

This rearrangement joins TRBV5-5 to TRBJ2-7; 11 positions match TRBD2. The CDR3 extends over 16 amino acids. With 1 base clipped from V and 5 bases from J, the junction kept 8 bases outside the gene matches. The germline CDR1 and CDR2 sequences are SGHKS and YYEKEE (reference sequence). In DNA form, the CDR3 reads TGTGCCAGCAGCTTGCAGAGGACTAGCGGGTCCAACGAGCAGTACTTC. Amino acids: CASSLQRTSGSNEQYF.

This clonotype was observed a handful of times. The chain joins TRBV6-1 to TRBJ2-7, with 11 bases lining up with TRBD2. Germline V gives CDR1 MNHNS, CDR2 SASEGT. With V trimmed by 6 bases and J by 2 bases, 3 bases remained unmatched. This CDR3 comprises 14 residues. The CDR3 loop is CASRTSGGPYEQYF. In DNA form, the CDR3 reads TGTGCCAGCAGAACTAGCGGGGGCCCCTACGAGCAGTACTTC.

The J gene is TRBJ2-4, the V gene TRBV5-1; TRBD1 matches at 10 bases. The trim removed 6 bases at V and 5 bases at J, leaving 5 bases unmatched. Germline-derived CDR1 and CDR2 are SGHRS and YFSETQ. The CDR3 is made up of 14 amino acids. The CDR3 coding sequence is TGCGCCAGCATGTATGGGACAGGGGAAAACATTCAGTACTTC. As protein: CASMYGTGENIQYF.

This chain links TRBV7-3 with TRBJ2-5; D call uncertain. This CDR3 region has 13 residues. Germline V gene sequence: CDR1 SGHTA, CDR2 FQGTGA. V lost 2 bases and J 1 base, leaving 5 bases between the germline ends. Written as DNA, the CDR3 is TGTGCCAGCAGCTTATCGGTCCAAGAGACCCAGTACTTC. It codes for CASSLSVQETQYF.

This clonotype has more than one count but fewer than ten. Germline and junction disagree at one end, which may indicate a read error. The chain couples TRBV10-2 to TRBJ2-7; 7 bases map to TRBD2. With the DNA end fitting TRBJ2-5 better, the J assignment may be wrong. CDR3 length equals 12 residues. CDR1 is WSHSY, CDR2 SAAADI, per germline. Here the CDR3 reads CASMSGEETQYF. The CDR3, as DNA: TGTGCCAGCATGAGCGGGGAGGAGACCCAGTACTTC.

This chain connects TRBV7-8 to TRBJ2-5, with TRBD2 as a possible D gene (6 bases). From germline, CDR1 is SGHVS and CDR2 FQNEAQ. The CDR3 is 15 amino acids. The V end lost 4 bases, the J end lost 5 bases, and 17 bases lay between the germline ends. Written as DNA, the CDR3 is TGTGCCAGCAGCTCAACGACTAGAAATGGGGAGACCCAGTACTTC. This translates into CASSSTTRNGETQYF. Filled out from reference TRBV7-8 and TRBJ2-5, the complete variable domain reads GAGVSQSPRYKVAKRGQDVALRCDPISGHVSLFWYQQALGQGPEFLTYFQNEAQLDKSGLPSDRFFAERPEGSVSTLKIQRTQQEDSAVYLCASSSTTRNGETQYFGPGTRLLVL.

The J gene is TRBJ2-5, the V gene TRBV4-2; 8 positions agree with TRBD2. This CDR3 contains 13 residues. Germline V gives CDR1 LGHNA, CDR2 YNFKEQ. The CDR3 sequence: CASRGGYQETQYF. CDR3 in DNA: TGTGCTTCTCGGGGGGGGTACCAAGAGACCCAGTACTTC.

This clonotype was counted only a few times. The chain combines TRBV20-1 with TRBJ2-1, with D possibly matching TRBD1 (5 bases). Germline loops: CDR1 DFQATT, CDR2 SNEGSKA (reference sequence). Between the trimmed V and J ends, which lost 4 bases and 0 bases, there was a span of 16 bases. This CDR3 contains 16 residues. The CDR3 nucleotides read TGCAGTGCTACCCCTCCGACAGATAGCTCCTACAATGAGCAGTTCTTC. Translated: CSATPPTDSSYNEQFF.

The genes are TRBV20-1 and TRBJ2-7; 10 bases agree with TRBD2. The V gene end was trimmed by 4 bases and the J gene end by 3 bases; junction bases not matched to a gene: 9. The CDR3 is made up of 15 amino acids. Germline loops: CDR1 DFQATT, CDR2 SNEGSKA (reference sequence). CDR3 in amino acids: CSATTKAGGFYEQYF. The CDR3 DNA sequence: TGCAGTGCTACTACGAAAGCGGGGGGGTTCTACGAGCAGTACTTC.

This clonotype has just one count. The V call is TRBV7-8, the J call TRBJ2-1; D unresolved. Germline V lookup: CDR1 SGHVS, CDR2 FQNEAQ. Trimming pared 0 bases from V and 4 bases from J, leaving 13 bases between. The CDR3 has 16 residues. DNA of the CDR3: TGTGCCAGCAGCTTAGCTCCGCGGCTAAATTACAATGAGCAGTTCTTC. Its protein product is CASSLAPRLNYNEQFF. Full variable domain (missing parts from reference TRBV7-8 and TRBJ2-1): GAGVSQSPRYKVAKRGQDVALRCDPISGHVSLFWYQQALGQGPEFLTYFQNEAQLDKSGLPSDRFFAERPEGSVSTLKIQRTQQEDSAVYLCASSLAPRLNYNEQFFGPGTRLTVL.

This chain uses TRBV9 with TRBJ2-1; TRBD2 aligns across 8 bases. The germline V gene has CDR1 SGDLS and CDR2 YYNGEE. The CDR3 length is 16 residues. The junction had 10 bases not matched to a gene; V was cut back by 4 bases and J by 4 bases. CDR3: CASSPRSGTAYNEQFF. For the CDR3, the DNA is TGTGCCAGCAGCCCCCGTAGCGGGACTGCTTACAATGAGCAGTTCTTC.

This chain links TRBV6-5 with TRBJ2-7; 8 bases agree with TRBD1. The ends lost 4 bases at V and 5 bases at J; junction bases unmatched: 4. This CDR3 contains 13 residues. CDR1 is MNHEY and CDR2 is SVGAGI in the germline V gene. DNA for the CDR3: TGTGCCAGCAGTTTACCAGGGGGCCACGAGCAGTACTTC. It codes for CASSLPGGHEQYF.

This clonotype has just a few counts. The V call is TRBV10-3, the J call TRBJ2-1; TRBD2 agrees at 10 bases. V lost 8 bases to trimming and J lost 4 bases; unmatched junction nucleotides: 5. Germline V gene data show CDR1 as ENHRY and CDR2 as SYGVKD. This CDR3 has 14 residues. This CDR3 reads CAIGRTSGYNEQFF. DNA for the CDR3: TGTGCCATCGGACGGACTAGCGGATACAATGAGCAGTTCTTC.

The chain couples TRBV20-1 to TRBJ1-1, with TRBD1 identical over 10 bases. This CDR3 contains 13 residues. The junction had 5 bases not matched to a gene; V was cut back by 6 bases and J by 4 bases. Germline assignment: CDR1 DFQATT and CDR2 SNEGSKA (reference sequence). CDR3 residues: CSAEDRGLTEAFF. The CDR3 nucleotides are TGCAGTGCCGAAGACAGGGGGCTCACTGAAGCTTTCTTT.

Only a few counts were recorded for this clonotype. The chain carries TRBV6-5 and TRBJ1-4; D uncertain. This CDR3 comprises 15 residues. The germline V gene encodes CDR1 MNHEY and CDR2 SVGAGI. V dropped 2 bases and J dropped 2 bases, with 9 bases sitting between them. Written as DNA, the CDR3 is TGTGCCAGCAGTTACCGGCCACGGACTAATGAAAAACTGTTTTTT. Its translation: CASSYRPRTNEKLFF.

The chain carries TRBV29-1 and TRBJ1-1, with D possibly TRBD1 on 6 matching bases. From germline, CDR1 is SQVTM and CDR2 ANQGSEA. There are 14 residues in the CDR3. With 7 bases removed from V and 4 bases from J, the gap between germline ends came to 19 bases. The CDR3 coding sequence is TGCAGCGGGCTCAAGGGGGTTCAGGGCACTGAAGCTTTCTTT. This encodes CSGLKGVQGTEAFF.

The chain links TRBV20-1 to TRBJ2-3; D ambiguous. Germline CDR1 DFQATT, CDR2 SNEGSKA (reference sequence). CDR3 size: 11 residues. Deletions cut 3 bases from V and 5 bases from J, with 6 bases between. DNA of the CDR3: TGCAGTGCTAGTTGGGGAGATACGCAGTATTTT. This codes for CSASWGDTQYF.

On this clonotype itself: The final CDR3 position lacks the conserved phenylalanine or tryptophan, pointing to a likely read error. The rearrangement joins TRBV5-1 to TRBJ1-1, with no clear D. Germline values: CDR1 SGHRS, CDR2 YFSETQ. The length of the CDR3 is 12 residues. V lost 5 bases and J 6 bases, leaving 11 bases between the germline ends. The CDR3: CASRREGPEAFV. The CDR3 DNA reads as TGCGCCAGCAGGCGGGAGGGCCCTGAAGCTTTCGTT.

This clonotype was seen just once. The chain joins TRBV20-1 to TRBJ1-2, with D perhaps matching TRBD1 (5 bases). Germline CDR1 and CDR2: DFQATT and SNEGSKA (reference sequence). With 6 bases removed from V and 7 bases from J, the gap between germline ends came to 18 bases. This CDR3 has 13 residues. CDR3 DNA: TGCAGTGCCCTCCGGGACTCCCTGACTGGCTACACCTTC. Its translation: CSALRDSLTGYTF.

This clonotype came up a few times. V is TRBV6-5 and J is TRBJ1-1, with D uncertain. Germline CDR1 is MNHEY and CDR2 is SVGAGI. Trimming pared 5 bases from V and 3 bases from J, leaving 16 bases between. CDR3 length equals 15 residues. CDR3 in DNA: TGTGCCAGCAGTGCCGGAGGGTTGAAGCACACTGAAGCTTTCTTT. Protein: CASSAGGLKHTEAFF.

DNA of the CDR3: TGTGCCAGCTGCGGGGAGATAATGGGCTACACCTTC. It codes for CASCGEIMGYTF. The chain recombines TRBV28 with TRBJ1-2; no clear D. Germline values: CDR1 MDHEN, CDR2 SYDVKM. The CDR3 loop spans 12 amino acids. Trimming shortened V by 8 bases and J by 8 bases, and 15 bases separated the two germline ends.

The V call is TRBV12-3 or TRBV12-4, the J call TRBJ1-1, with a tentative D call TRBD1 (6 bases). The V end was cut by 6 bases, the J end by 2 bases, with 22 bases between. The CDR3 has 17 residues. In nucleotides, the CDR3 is TGTGCCAGCAGCGAGGGGGTGGGCAAGGCCCTAAACACTGAAGCTTTCTTT. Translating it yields CASSEGVGKALNTEAFF.

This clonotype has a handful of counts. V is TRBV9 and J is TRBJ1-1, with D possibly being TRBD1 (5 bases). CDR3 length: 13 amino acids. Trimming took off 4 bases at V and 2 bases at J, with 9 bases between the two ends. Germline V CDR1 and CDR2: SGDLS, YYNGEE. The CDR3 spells CASSPRVNTEAFF. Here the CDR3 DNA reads TGTGCCAGCAGCCCCAGGGTTAACACTGAAGCTTTCTTT.

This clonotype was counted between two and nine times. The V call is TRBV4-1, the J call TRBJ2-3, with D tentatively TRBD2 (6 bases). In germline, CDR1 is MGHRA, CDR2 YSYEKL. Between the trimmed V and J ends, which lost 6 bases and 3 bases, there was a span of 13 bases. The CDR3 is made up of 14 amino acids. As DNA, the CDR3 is TGCGCCAGCAGTCCTAGCGATGTTACAGATACGCAGTATTTT. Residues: CASSPSDVTDTQYF.

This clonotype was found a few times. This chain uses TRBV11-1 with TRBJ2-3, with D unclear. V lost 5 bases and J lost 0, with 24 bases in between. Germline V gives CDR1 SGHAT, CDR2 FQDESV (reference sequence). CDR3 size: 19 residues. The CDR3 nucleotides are TGTGCCAGCAGCATCCGGACGGCCTTGCCCCTCTCTAGCACAGATACGCAGTATTTT. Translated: CASSIRTALPLSSTDTQYF.

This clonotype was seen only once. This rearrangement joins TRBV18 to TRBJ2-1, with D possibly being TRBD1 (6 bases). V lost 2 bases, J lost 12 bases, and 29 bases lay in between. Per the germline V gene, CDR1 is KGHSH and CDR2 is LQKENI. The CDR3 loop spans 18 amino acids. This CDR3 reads CASSPSNLGTPVTDVQFF. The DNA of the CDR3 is TGTGCCAGCTCACCATCGAACTTGGGGACACCAGTTACGGATGTGCAGTTCTTC.

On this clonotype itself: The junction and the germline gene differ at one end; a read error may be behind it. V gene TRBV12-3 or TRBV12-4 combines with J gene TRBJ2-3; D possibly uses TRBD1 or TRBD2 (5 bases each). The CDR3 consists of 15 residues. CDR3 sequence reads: CASRAGTASTDAQYF. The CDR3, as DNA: TGTGCCAGCAGGGCTGGGACGGCGAGCACAGATGCGCAGTATTTT.

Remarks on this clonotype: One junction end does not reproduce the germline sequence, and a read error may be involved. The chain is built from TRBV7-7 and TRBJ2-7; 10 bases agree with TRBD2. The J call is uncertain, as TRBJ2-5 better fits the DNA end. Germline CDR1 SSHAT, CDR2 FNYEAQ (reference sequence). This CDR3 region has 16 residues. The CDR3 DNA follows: TGTGCTAGCAGCTTAGATAGCGGGAGGACGGGGGAGACCCAGTACTTC. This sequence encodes CASSLDSGRTGETQYF.

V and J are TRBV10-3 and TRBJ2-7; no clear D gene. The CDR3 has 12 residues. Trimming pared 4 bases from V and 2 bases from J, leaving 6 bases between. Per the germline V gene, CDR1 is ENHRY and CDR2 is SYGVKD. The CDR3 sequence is CAISASPYEQYF. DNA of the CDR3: TGTGCCATCAGTGCTTCGCCCTACGAGCAGTACTTC.